This T cell receptor (beta chain) was sequenced in a study of cytomegalovirus exposure and HLA in healthy donors. Across the whole study: The 500 to 750 first-cohort repertoires and the roughly 120 validation repertoires shared the same platform, a later analysis reported.

V lost 1 base and J lost 6, with 12 bases in between. Germline CDR1 and CDR2: MNHEY and SVGAGI. CDR3 length: 14 amino acids. General study points: Rarity held for most TCR sequences, but there were some public TCRs that occurred in many donors.

Comments on this clone: Its antigen remains unidentified.

Among the approximately 110 subjects of the validation cohort, separate from the approximately 670-subject first cohort, were the donors. Profiling relied on immunoSEQ multiplex PCR, and the TCRdb table lists in-frame clones only, not all of them. Among 200,000 or so clones, 75% to 85% were seen once, and the ten largest hold under 15%. The sequencing sample was made of PBMCs. The sequence was collected from a woman aged 30 to 39 in good health and CMV-seropositive. The J gene is TRBJ1-2, the V gene TRBV6-5; D is perhaps TRBD1 (5 bases). The CDR3 protein is CASSYYGASDGYTF. The CDR3 region has the DNA TGTGCCAGCAGTTACTATGGGGCCTCGGATGGCTACACCTTC.